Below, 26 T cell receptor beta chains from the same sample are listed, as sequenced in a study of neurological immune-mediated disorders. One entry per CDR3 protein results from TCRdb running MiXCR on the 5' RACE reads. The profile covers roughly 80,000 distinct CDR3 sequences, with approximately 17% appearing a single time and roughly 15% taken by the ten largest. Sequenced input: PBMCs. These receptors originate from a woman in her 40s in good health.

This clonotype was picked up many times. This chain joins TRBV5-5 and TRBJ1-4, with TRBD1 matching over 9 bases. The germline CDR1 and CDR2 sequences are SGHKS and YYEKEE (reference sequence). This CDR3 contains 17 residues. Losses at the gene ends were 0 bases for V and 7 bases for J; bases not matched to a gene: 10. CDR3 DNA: TGTGCCAGCAGCTTGGGGAACTACAGGGGGCGCTCTGAAAAACTGTTTTTT. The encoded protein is CASSLGNYRGRSEKLFF.

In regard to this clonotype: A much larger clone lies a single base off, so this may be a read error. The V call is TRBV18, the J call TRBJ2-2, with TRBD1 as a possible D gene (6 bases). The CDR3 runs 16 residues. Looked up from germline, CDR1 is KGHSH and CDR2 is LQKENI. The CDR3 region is CASSPPPSDRSGDLFF. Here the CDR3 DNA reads TGTGCCAGCTCACCACCTCCTTCGGACAGATCCGGGGATCTGTTTTTT.

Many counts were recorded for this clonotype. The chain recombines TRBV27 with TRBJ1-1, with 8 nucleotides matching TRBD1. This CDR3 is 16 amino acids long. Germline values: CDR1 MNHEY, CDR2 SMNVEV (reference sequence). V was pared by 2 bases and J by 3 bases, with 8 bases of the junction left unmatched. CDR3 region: CASSLRQGRVDTEAFF. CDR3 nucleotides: TGTGCCAGCAGTTTACGACAGGGGCGGGTTGACACTGAAGCTTTCTTT.

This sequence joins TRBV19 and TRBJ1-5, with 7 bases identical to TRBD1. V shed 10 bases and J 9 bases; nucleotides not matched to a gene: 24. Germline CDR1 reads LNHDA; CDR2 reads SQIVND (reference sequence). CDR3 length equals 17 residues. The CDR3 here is CATPKPSGQSYPWPQHF. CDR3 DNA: TGTGCCACCCCAAAACCCTCGGGACAGTCTTACCCGTGGCCCCAGCATTTT.

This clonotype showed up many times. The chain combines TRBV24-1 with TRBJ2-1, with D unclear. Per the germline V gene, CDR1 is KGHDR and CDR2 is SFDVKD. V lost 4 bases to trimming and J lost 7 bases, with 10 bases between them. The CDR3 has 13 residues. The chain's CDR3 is CATSDSPLNEQFF. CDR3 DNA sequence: TGTGCCACCAGTGACTCCCCCTTGAATGAGCAGTTCTTC.

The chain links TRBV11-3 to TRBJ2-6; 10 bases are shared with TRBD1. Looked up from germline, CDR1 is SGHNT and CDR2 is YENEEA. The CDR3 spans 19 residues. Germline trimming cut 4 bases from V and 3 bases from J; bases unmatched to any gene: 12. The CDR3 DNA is TGTGCCAGCAGCTCCTCCGGGACAGGGGCCCCCTTTGGGGCCAACGTCCTGACTTTC. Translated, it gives CASSSSGTGAPFGANVLTF.

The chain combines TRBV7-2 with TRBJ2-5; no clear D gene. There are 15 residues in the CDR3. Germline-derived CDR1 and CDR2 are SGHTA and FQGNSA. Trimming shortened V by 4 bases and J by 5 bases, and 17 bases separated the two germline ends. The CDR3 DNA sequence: TGTGCCAGCAGCTCCGAGTTTGGGGTGGGGGAGACCCAGTACTTC. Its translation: CASSSEFGVGETQYF.

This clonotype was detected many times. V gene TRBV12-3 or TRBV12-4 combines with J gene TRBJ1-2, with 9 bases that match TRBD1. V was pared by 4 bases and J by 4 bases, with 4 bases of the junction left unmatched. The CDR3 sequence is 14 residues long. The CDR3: CASSSWTGAYGYTF. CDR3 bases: TGTGCCAGCAGTTCATGGACAGGGGCCTATGGCTACACCTTC.

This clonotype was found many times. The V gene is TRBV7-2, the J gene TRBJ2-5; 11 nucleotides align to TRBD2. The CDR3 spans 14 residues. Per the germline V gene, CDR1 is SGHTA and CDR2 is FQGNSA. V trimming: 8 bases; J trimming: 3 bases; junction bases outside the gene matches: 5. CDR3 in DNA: TGTGCCAGCTGCCTAGCGGGGGGCGAAGAGACCCAGTACTTC. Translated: CASCLAGGEETQYF. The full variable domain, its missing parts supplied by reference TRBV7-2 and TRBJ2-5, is GAGVSQSPSNKVTEKGKDVELRCDPISGHTALYWYRQSLGQGLEFLIYFQGNSAPDKSGLPSDRFSAERTGGSVSTLTIQRTQQEDSAVYLCASCLAGGEETQYFGPGTRLLVL.

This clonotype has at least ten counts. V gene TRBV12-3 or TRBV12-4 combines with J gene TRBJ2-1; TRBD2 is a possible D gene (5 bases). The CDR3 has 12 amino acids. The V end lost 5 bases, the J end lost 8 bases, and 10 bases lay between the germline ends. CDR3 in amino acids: CASSPGRDEQFF. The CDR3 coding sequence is TGTGCCAGCAGTCCCGGGCGGGATGAGCAGTTCTTC.

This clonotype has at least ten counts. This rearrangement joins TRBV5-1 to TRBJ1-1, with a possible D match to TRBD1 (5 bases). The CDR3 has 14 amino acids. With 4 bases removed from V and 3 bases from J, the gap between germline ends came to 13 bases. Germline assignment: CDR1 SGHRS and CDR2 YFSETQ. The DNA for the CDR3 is TGCGCCAGCAGCCCAGGGAGGAGGGACACTGAAGCTTTCTTT. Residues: CASSPGRRDTEAFF.

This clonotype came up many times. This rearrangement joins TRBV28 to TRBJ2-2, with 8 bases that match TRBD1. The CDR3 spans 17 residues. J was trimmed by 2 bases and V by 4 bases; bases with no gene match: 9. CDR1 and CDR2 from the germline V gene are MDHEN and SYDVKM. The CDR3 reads CASSSRQGRLNTGELFF. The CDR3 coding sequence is TGTGCCAGCAGTTCGAGACAGGGGCGCCTTAACACCGGGGAGCTGTTTTTT.

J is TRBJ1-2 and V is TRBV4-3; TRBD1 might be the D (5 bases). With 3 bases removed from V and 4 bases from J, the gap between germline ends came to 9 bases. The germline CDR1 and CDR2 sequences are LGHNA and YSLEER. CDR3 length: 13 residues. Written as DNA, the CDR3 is TGCGCCAGCAGCCACCGTCAGGGCTATGGCTACACCTTC. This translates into CASSHRQGYGYTF.

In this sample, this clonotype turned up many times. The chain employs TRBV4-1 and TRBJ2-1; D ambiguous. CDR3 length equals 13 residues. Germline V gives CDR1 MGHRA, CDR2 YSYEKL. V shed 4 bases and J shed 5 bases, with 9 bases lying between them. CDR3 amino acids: CASSPPPDNEQFF. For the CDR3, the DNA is TGCGCCAGCAGCCCCCCCCCCGACAATGAGCAGTTCTTC.

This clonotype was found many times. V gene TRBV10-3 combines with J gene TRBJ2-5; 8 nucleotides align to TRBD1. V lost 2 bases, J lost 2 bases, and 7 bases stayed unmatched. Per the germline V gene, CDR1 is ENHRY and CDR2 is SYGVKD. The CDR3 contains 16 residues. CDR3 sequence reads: CAISEMSQGAQETQYF. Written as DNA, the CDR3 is TGTGCCATCAGTGAGATGTCGCAGGGGGCACAAGAGACCCAGTACTTC.

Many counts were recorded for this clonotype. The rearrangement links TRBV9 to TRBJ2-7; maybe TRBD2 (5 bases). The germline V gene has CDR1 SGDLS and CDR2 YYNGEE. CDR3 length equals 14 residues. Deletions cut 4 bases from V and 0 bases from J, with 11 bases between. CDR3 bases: TGTGCCAGCAGCCCTCGGGAAGTCTCCTACGAGCAGTACTTC. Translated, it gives CASSPREVSYEQYF.

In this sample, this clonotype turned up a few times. As DNA, the CDR3 is TGCGCCAGCAGCCAAGAAGGACAGGGGCATCCCAATGAGCAGTTCTTC. It translates to CASSQEGQGHPNEQFF. This chain links TRBV4-3 with TRBJ2-1, with TRBD1 matching 9 bases. The J segment lost 6 bases and the V segment lost 0 bases, leaving 6 bases of the junction unmatched. This CDR3 is 16 amino acids long. Germline-derived CDR1 and CDR2 are LGHNA and YSLEER.

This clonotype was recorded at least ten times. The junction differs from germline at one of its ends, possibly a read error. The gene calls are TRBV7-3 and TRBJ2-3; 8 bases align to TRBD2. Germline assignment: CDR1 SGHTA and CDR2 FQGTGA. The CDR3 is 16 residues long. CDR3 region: CTSSLNLGGGGDTQYF. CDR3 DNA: TGTACCAGCAGCTTAAATCTCGGGGGGGGAGGAGATACGCAGTATTTT.

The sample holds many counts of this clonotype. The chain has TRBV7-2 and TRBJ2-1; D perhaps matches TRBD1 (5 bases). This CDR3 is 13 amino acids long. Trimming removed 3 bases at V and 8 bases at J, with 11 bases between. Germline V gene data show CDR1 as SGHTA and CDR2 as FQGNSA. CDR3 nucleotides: TGTGCCAGCAGCTTCCCTCAGGGCTATGAGCAGTTCTTC. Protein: CASSFPQGYEQFF.

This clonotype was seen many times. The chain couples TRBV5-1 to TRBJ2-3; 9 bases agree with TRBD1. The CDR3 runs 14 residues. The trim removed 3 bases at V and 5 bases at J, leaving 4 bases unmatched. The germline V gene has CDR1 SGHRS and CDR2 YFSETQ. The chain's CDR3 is CASSSDRGEDTQYF. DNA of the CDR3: TGCGCCAGCAGCTCGGACAGGGGAGAAGATACGCAGTATTTT.

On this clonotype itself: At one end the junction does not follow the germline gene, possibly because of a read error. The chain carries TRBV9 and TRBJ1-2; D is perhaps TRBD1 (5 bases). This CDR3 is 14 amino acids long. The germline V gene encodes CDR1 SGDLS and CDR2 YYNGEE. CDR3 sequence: CASSVGGVNYGYSF. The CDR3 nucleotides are TGTGCCAGTAGCGTAGGAGGGGTTAACTATGGCTACTCCTTC.

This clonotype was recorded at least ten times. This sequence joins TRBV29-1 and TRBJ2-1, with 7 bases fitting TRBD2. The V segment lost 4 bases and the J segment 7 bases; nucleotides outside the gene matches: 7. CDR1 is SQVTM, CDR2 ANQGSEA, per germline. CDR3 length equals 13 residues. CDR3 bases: TGCAGCGTTGTCGGCGGGGGAGGGAATGAGCAGTTCTTC. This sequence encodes CSVVGGGGNEQFF.

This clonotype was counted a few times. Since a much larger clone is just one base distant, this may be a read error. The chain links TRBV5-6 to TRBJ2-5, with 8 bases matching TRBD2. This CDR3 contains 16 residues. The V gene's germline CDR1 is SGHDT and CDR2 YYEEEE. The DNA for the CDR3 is TGTGCCAGCGGCGGCTCTAGCGGGTTCCTAGGAGAGACCCCGTACTTC. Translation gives CASGGSSGFLGETPYF.

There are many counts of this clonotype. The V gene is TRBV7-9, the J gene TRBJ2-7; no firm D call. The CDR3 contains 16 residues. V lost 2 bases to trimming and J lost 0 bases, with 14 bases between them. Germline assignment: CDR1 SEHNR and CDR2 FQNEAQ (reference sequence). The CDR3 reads CASSLPKDGSSYEQYF. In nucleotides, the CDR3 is TGTGCCAGCAGCTTACCGAAGGACGGGTCCTCCTACGAGCAGTACTTC.

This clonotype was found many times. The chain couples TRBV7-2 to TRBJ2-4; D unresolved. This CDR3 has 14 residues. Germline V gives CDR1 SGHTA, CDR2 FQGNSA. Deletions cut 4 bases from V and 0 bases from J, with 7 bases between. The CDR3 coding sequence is TGTGCCAGCAGCTCAGAACTAGCCAAAAACATTCAGTACTTC. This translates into CASSSELAKNIQYF.

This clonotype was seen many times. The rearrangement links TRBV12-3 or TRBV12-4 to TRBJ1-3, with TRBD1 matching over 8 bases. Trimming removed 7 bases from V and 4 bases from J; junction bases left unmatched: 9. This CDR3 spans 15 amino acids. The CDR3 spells CASTPDRVSGNTIYF. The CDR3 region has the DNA TGTGCCAGCACCCCGGACAGGGTGTCCGGAAACACCATATATTTT.